The rows below give T cell receptor beta chains drawn from one sample of a study of T cell changes during pregnancy in multiple sclerosis. The repertoire was sequenced with immunoSEQ multiplex PCR; TCRdb's copy has only in-frame clones and lacks some. The sample records approximately 100,000 clones, more than 85% being singletons. The material was peripheral blood, obtained in the second trimester of pregnancy. Source of these receptors: a female donor with multiple sclerosis, enrolled in a pregnancy study. The CDR3 runs from the conserved cysteine through the conserved F or W. The D gene is left open where the match is weak. For some rows the clone size is stated as once, few or many, or as a class when expanded; others skip it.

V	size	J	D	DNA	CDR3
TRBV29-1	NA	TRBJ2-7	NA	TGCAGCGTGTTACGGAGGGCCAACGAGCAGTACTTC	CSVLRRANEQYF
TRBV5-1	once	TRBJ1-4	NA	TGCGCCCGCCCCCGGGGGAATGAAAAACTGTTTTTT	CARPRGNEKLFF
TRBV15	NA	TRBJ1-5	NA	TGTGCCACCAGCAGAGGGGCCACAGGGTCTCAGCCCCAGCATTTT	CATSRGATGSQPQHF
TRBV7-9	NA	TRBJ2-1	TRBD2	TGTGCCAGCAGTGCCGGGCTAGCGGGATTTGAGCAGTTCTTC	CASSAGLAGFEQFF
TRBV4-1	once	TRBJ2-6	TRBD1	TGCGCCAGCGGACGGGGGACAGGGGGCTCTGGGGCCAACGTCCTGACTTTC	CASGRGTGGSGANVLTF
TRBV10-3	NA	TRBJ2-2	NA	TGTGCCATCAGTGGGGGCCCGGGGCGGGAGAACACCGGGGAGCTGTTTTTT	CAISGGPGRENTGELFF
TRBV6-1	NA	TRBJ2-7	NA	TGTGCCAGCAGGGCGGGGGCCCCCTACGAGCAGTACTTC	CASRAGAPYEQYF
TRBV5-1	NA	TRBJ2-5	NA	TGCGCCAGCAGCTTGGTTCAGGGAAGGCAGACCCAGTACTTC	CASSLVQGRQTQYF
TRBV28	NA	TRBJ2-3	TRBD2	TGTGCCAGCAGCCCCGATAGCGGGAGAAGCACAGATACGCAGTATTTT	CASSPDSGRSTDTQYF
TRBV27	NA	TRBJ2-2	TRBD2	TGTGCCAGCAGTTTCTCCACTAGCGGGAACACCGGGGAGCTGTTTTTT	CASSFSTSGNTGELFF
TRBV29-1	NA	TRBJ2-3	TRBD2	TGCAGCGCCGGATTAGCGGGAGTACCAGATACGCAGTATTTT	CSAGLAGVPDTQYF
TRBV30	NA	TRBJ1-2	TRBD1	TGTGCCTGGAGGCCACAGGGGGCTGGGGGCTACACCTTC	CAWRPQGAGGYTF
TRBV5-4	NA	TRBJ2-2	TRBD2	TGTGCCAGCAGCGAGACTAGCGGGATTTCCACCGGGGAGCTGTTTTTT	CASSETSGISTGELFF
TRBV27	NA	TRBJ2-3	NA	TGTGCCAGTCGGGTAACAGATACGCAGTATTTT	CASRVTDTQYF
TRBV6-6	NA	TRBJ2-5	NA	TGTGCCAGCAGTTTTCTCGGGAGTATCGAGACCCAGTACTTC	CASSFLGSIETQYF
TRBV9	NA	TRBJ2-1	NA	TGTGCCAGCAGCGTAGACTACCCCAGCTCCTACAATGAGCAGTTCTTC	CASSVDYPSSYNEQFF